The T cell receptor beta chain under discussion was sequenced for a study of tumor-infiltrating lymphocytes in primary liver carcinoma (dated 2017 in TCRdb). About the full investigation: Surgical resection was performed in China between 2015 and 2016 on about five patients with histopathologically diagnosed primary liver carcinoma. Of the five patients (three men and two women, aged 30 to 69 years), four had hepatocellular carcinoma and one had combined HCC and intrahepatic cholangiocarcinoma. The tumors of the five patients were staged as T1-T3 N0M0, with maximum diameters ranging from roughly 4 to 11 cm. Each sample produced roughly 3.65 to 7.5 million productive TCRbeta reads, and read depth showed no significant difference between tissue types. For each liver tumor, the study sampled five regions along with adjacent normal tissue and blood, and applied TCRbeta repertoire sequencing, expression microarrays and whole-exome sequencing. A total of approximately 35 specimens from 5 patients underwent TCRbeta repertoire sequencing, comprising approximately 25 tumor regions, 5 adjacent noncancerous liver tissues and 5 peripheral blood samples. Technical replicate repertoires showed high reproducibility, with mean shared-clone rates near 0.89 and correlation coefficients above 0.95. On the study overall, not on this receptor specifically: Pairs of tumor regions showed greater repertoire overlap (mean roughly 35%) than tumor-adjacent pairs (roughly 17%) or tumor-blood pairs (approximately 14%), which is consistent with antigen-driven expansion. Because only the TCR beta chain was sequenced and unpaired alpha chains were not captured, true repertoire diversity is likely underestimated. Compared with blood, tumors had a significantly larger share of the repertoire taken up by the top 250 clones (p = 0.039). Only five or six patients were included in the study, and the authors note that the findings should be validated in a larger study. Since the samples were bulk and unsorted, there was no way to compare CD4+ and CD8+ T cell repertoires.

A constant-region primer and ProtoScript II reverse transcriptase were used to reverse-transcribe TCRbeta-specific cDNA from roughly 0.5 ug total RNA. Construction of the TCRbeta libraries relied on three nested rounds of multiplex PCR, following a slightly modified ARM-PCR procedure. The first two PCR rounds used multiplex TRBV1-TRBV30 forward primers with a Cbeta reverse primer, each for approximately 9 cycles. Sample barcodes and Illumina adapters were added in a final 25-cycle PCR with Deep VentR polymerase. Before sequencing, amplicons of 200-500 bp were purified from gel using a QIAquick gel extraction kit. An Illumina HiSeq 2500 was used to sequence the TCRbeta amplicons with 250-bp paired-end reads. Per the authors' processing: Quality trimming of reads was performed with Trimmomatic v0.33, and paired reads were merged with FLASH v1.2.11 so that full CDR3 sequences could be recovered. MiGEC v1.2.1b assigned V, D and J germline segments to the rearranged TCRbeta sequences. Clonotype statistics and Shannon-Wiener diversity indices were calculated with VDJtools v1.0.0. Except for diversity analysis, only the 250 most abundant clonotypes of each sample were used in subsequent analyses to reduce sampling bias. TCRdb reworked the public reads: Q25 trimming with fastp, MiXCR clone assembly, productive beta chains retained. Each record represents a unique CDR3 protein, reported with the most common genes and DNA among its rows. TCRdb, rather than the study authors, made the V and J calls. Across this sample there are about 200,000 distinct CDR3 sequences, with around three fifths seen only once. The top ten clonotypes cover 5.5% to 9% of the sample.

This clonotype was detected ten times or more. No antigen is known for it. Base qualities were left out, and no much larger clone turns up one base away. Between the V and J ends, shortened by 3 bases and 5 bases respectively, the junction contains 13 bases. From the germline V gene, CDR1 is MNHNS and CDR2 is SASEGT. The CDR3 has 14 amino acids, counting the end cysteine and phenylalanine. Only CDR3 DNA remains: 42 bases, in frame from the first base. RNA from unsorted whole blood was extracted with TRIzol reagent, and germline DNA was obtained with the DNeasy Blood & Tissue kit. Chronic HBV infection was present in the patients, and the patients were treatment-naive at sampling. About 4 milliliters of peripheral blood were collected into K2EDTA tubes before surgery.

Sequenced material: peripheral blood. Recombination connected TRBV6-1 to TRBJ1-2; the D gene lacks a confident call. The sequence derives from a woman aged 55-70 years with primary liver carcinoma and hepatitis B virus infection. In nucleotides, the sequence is TGTGCCAGCAGTGACTCATTAAGGTGGTATGGCTACACCTTC. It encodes CASSDSLRWYGYTF.